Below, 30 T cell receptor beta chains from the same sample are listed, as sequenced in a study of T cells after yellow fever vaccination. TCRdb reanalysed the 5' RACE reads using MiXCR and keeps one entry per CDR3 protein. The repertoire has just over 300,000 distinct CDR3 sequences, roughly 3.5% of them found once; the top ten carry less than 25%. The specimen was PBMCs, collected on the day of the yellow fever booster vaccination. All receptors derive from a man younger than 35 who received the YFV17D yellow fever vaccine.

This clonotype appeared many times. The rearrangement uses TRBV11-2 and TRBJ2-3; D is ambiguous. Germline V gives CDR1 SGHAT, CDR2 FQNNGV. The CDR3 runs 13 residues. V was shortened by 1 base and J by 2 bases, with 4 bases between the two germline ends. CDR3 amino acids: CASSLGPTDTQYF. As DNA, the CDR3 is TGTGCCAGCAGCTTAGGACCCACAGATACGCAGTATTTT.

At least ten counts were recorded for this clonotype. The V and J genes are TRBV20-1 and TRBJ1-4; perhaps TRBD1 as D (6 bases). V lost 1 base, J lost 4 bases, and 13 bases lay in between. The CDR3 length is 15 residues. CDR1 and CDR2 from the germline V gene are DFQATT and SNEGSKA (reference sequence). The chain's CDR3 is CSARAEGGSNEKLFF. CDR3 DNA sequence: TGCAGTGCTAGAGCGGAGGGGGGAAGTAATGAAAAACTGTTTTTT.

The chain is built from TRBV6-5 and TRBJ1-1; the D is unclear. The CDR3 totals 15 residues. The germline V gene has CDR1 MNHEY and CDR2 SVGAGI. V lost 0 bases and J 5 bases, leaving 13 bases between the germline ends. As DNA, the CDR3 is TGTGCCAGCAGTTACTCGTGGGGAGGAGGGACTGAAGCTTTCTTT. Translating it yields CASSYSWGGGTEAFF.

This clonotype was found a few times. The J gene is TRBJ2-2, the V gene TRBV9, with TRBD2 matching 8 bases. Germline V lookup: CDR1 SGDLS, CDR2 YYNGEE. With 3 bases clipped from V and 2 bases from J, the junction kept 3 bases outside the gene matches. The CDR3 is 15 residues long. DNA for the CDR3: TGTGCCAGCAGCGGAAGCGGGGGCAACACCGGGGAGCTGTTTTTT. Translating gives CASSGSGGNTGELFF.

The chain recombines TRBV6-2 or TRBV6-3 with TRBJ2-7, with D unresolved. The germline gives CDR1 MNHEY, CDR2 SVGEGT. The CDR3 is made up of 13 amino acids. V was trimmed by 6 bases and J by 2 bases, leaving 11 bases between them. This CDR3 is CASSSAEPYEQYV. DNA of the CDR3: TGTGCCAGCAGCTCGGCAGAGCCCTACGAGCAGTACGTC.

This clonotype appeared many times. The CDR3 spells CASRQLNQPQHF. DNA of the CDR3: TGTGCCAGCAGACAGCTTAATCAGCCCCAGCATTTT. The rearrangement joins TRBV6-1 to TRBJ1-5; no clear D gene. Germline V gene sequence: CDR1 MNHNS, CDR2 SASEGT. CDR3 length equals 12 residues. V was clipped by 6 bases and J by 4 bases, with 7 bases between them.

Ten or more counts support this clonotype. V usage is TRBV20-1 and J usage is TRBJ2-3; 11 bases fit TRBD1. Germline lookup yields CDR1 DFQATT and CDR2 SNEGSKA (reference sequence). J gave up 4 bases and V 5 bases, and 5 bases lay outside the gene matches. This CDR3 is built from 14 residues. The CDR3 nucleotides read TGCAGTGCTTTACCGGGACAGGGGGCAGATACGCAGTATTTT. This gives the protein CSALPGQGADTQYF.

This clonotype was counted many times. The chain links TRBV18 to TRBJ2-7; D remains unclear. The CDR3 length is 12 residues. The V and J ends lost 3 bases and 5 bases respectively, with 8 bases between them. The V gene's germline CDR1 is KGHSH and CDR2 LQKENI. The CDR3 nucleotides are TGTGCCAGCTCACCGGCAGGTAACGAGCAGTACTTC. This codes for CASSPAGNEQYF. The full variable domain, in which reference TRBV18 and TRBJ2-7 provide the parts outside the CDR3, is NAGVMQNPRHLVRRRGQEARLRCSPMKGHSHVYWYRQLPEEGLKFMVYLQKENIIDESGMPKERFSAEFPKEGPSILRIQQVVRGDSAAYFCASSPAGNEQYFGPGTRLTVT.

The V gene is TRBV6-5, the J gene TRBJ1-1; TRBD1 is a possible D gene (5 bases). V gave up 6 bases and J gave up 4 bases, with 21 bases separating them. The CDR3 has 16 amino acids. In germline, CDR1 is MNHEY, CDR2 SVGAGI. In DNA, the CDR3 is TGTGCCAGCAGCAAAGGGGCAGGGAATGTGGGCACTGAAGCTTTCTTT. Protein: CASSKGAGNVGTEAFF.

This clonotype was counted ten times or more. Here the CDR3 DNA reads TGTGCCAGCTCACCACCGAGAAGGACACGGGACACAGATACGCAGTATTTT. Encoded protein: CASSPPRRTRDTDTQYF. The rearrangement links TRBV18 to TRBJ2-3; the D gene could be TRBD1 or TRBD2 (5 bases each). Deletions cut 0 bases from V and 2 bases from J, with 15 bases between. This CDR3 is 17 amino acids long. Germline CDR1 is KGHSH and CDR2 is LQKENI.

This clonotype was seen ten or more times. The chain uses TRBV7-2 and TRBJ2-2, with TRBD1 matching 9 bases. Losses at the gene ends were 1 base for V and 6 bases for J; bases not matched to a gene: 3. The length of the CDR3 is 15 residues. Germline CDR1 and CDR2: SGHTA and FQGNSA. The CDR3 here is CASSLGRQGAGELFF. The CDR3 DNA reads TGTGCCAGCAGCTTAGGAAGACAGGGGGCCGGGGAGCTGTTTTTT. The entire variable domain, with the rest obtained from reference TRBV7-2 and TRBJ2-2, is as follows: GAGVSQSPSNKVTEKGKDVELRCDPISGHTALYWYRQSLGQGLEFLIYFQGNSAPDKSGLPSDRFSAERTGGSVSTLTIQRTQQEDSAVYLCASSLGRQGAGELFFGEGSRLTVL.

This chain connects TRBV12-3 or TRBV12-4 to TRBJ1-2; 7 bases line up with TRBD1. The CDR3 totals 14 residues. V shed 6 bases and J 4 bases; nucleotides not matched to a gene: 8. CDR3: CASRNSGQFYGYTF. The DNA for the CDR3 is TGTGCCAGCAGGAATTCGGGACAGTTCTATGGCTACACCTTC.

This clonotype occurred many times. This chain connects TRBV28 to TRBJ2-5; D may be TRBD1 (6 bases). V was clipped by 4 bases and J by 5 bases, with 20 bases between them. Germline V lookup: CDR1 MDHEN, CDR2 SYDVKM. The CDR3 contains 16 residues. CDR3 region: CASSSPETGSTETQYF. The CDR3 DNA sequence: TGTGCCAGCAGTTCCCCCGAGACAGGATCGACGGAGACCCAGTACTTC.

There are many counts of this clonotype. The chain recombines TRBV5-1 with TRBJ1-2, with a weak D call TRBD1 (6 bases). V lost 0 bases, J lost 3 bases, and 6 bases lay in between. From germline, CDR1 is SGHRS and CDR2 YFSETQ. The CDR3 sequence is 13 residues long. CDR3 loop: CASSLGQDYGYTF. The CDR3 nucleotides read TGCGCCAGCAGCTTGGGACAGGACTATGGCTACACCTTC.

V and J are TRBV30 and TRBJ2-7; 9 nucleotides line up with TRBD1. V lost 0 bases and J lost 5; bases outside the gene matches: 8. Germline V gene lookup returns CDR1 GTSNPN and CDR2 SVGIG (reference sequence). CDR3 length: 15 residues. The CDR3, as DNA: TGTGCCTGGAGTGTAACCGGGACAGGGTCCAACGAGCAGTACTTC. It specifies CAWSVTGTGSNEQYF.

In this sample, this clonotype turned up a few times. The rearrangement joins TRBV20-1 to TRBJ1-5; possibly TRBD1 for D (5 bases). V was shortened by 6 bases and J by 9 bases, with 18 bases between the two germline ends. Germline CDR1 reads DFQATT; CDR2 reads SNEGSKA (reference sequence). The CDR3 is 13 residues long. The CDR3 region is CSANDRGGWPQHF. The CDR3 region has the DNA TGCAGTGCCAATGATAGGGGCGGATGGCCCCAGCATTTT.

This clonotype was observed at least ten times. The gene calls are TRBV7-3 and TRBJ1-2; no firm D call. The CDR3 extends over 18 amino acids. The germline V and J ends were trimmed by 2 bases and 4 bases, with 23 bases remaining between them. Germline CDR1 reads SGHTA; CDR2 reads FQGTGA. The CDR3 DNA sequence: TGTGCCAGCAGCTTACGGTTGGGCAGCCGATCATCTCTCTATGGCTACACCTTC. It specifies CASSLRLGSRSSLYGYTF.

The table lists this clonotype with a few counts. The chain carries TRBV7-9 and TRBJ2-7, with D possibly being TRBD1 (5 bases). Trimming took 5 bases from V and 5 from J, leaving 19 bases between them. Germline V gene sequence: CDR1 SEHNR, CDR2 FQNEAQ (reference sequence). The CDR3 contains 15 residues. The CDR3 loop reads CASSPNRRGGDEQYV. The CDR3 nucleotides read TGTGCCAGCAGCCCTAACCGTAGGGGTGGGGACGAGCAGTACGTC.

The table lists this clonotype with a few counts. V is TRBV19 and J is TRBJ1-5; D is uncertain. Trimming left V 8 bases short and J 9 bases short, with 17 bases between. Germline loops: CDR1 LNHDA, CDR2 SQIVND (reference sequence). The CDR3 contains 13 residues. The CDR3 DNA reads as TGTGCCAGTTTCTCCCCCGCAGATGGGCCCCAGCATTTT. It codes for CASFSPADGPQHF.

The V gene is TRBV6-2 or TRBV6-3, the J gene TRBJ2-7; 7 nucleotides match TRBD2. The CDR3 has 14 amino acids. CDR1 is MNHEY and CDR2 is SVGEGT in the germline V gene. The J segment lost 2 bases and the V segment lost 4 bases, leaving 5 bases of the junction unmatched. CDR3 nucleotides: TGTGCCAGCAGTTCCCGCGGGGGTCCCTACGAGCAGTACGTC. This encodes CASSSRGGPYEQYV.

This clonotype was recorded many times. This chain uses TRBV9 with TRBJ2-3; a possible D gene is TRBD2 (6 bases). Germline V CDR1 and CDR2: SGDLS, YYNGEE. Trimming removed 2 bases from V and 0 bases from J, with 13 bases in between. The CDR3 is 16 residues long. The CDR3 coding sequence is TGTGCCAGCAGCGTCGGGGCGGGGTTCAGCACAGATACGCAGTATTTT. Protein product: CASSVGAGFSTDTQYF.

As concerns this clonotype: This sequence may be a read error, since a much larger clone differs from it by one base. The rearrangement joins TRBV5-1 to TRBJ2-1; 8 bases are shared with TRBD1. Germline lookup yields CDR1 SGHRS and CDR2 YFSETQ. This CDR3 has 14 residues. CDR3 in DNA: TGCGCCAGCAGCCTCGGGACAGGAGACAATGAGCAGTCCTTC. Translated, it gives CASSLGTGDNEQSF.

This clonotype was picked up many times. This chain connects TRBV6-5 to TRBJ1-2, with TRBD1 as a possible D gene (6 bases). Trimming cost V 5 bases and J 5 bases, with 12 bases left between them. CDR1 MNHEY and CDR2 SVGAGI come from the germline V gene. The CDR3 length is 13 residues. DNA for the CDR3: TGTGCCAGCAGTGCAGGGGCGGAATATGGCTACACCTTC. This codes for CASSAGAEYGYTF.

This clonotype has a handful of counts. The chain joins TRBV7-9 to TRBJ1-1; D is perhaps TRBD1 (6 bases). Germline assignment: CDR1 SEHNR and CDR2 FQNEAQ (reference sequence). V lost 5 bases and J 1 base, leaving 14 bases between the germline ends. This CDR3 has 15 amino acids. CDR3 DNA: TGTGCCAGCAGCCCACAGGGATATAAGAACACTGAAGCTTTCTTT. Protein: CASSPQGYKNTEAFF.

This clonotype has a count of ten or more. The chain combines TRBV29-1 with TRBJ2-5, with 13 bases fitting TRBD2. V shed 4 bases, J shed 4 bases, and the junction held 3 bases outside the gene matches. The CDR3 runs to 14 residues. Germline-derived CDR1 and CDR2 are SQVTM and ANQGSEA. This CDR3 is CSVAGTSGAETQYF. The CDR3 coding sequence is TGCAGCGTTGCCGGGACTAGCGGGGCAGAGACCCAGTACTTC. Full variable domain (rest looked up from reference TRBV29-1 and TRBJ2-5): SAVISQKPSRDICQRGTSLTIQCQVDSQVTMMFWYRQQPGQSLTLIATANQGSEATYESGFVIDKFPISRPNLTFSTLTVSNMSPEDSSIYLCSVAGTSGAETQYFGPGTRLLVL.

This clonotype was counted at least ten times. CDR3 protein: CASSRWAAGEQYV. DNA for the CDR3: TGTGCCAGCAGTCGTTGGGCCGCGGGCGAGCAGTACGTC. The chain recombines TRBV7-9 with TRBJ2-7, with D possibly matching TRBD2 (5 bases). This CDR3 is built from 13 residues. V dropped 6 bases and J dropped 6 bases, with 15 bases sitting between them. The germline gives CDR1 SEHNR, CDR2 FQNEAQ (reference sequence).

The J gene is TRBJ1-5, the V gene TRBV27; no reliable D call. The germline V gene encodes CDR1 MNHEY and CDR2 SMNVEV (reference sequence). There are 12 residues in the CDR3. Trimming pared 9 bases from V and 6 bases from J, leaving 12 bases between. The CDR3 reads CASRIWGQPQHF. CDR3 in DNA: TGTGCCAGTCGGATCTGGGGTCAGCCCCAGCATTTT.

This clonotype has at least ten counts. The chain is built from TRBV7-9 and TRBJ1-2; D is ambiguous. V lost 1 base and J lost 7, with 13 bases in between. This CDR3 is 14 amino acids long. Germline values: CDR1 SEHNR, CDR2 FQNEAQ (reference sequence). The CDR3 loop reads CASSLGRIGLGYTF. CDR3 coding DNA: TGTGCCAGCAGCTTAGGTAGAATCGGGCTTGGCTACACCTTC.

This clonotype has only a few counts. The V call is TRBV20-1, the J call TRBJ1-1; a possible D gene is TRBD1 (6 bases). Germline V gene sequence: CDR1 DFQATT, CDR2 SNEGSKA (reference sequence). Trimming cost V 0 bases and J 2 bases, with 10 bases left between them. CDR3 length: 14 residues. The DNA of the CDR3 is TGCAGTGCTAGAGATGCGGGGGGCAACACTGAAGCTTTCTTT. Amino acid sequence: CSARDAGGNTEAFF.

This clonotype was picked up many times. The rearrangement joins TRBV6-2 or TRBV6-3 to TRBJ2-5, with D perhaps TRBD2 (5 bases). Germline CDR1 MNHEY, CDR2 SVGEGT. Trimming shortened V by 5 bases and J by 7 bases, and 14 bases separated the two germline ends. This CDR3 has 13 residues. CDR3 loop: CASSPRTEGTQYF. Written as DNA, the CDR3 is TGTGCCAGCAGTCCCCGGACTGAGGGGACCCAGTACTTC.